These 8 T cell receptor beta chains came from one sample sequenced in a study of regulatory T cells in long-lasting Graves disease. With iRepertoire HTBI primers and Arm-PCR of CDR3 regions, TCR beta libraries were built. TCRdb analysed the multiplex PCR reads with MiXCR anew, one entry per CDR3 protein. The data contain hundreds of thousands of distinct CDR3 sequences, over 15% of them seen just once; the ten biggest clones take up about 32%. Time point: newly diagnosed GD, antithyroid drugs for less than 3 months. Extracted PBMC RNA gave rise to the TCR library. The same specimen was also included in a second study, on T cells in Graves' hyperthyroidism and ophthalmopathy.

Sequenced material: peripheral blood mononuclear cells (PBMCs), taken at new diagnosis, from a patient treated with antithyroid drugs. The source of these receptors is a man aged 35-49 years with Graves disease.

The genes are TRBV15 and TRBJ1-1; 7 bases align to TRBD1. Per germline, CDR1 LNHNV and CDR2 YYDKDF (reference sequence). The CDR3 runs 14 residues. V was clipped by 3 bases and J by 6 bases; unmatched bases: 7. CDR3 coding DNA: TGTGCCACCAGCAGTGACAGGGTCCTAGCTGAAGCTTTCTTT. Translating it yields CATSSDRVLAEAFF. Variable domain in full (rest from reference TRBV15 and TRBJ1-1): DAMVIQNPRYQVTQFGKPVTLSCSQTLNHNVMYWYQQKSSQAPKLLFHYYDKDFNNEADTPDNFQSRRPNTSFCFLDIRSPGLGDTAMYLCATSSDRVLAEAFFGQGTRLTVV.

There are a few counts of this clonotype. The CDR3: CAWSMQITDTQYF. The CDR3, as DNA: TGTGCCTGGAGTATGCAGATCACAGATACGCAGTATTTT. This sequence joins TRBV30 and TRBJ2-3; D call uncertain. Trimming left V 2 bases short and J 2 bases short, with 8 bases between. The CDR3 runs 13 residues. Germline V gene sequence: CDR1 GTSNPN, CDR2 SVGIG (reference sequence).

The chain combines TRBV3-1 with TRBJ2-7; 9 bases align to TRBD2. The CDR3 runs 14 residues. Per germline, CDR1 LGHDT and CDR2 YNNKEL (reference sequence). V gave up 3 bases and J gave up 2 bases; unmatched junction bases: 2. CDR3 residues: CASSHGGGAYEQYF. Written as DNA, the CDR3 is TGTGCCAGCAGCCATGGCGGGGGGGCCTACGAGCAGTACTTC.

Only one count was recorded for this clonotype. The chain employs TRBV4-2 and TRBJ2-3; D is undetermined. This CDR3 is built from 15 residues. In germline, CDR1 is LGHNA, CDR2 YNFKEQ. V lost 3 bases and J lost 1, with 11 bases in between. The CDR3 DNA reads as TGTGCCAGCAGCCACCCTTCGATAGGCACAGATACGCAGTATTTT. Its protein is CASSHPSIGTDTQYF.

This clonotype occurred many times. V is TRBV9 and J is TRBJ2-1; TRBD2 agrees at 10 bases. V lost 4 bases to trimming and J lost 9 bases; unmatched junction nucleotides: 13. The CDR3 loop spans 16 amino acids. The V gene's germline CDR1 is SGDLS and CDR2 YYNGEE. CDR3 DNA: TGTGCCAGCAGCCCCGGGGGAGCGGGGGGGCTCATTGAGCAGTTCTTC. Protein product: CASSPGGAGGLIEQFF.

J is TRBJ1-1 and V is TRBV19; D might be TRBD1 (5 bases). The CDR3 spans 14 residues. CDR1 LNHDA and CDR2 SQIVND come from the germline V gene (reference sequence). V gave up 7 bases and J gave up 3 bases, with 15 bases separating them. The CDR3 loop reads CASTRPGLYTEAFF. CDR3 nucleotide sequence: TGTGCCAGTACCCGACCGGGACTGTACACTGAAGCTTTCTTT.

The table lists this clonotype with many counts. This chain connects TRBV20-1 to TRBJ1-2; possibly TRBD1 for D (6 bases). The V and J ends lost 3 bases and 4 bases respectively, with 15 bases between them. The CDR3 spans 14 residues. CDR1 and CDR2 from the germline V gene are DFQATT and SNEGSKA (reference sequence). The CDR3 DNA sequence: TGCAGTGCTAGGCATGGGGGCAGGGGCTATGGCTACACCTTC. Translating it yields CSARHGGRGYGYTF.

This clonotype appeared a few times. The genes are TRBV14 and TRBJ2-7; maybe TRBD1 (5 bases). Trimming cost V 4 bases and J 4 bases, with 14 bases left between them. The CDR3 is 14 residues long. CDR1 SGHDN and CDR2 FVKESK come from the germline V gene. The CDR3 DNA reads as TGTGCCAGCAGCCGGGGCAGGGTCGGGTACGAGCAGTACTTC. Protein product: CASSRGRVGYEQYF.